This TCR beta chain derives from a study of T cells in Graves' hyperthyroidism and ophthalmopathy. RNA transcripts yielded amplified TCR beta CDR3 regions. HTBI primers were the set used in a first-round RT-PCR of the TCR CDR3. TCRdb ran MiXCR on the multiplex PCR reads and lists one entry per CDR3 protein. The sample carries about 380,000 distinct CDR3 sequences, around an eighth recorded once. Germline V gives CDR1 SGHRS, CDR2 YFSETQ. This CDR3 contains 13 residues. Turning to this clonotype: An end of the junction does not agree with germline; a read error may underlie this.

Sequencing was done on a sample of blood. The V call is TRBV5-1, the J call TRBJ2-1; the match to TRBD1 covers 8 bases. The TCR sequence derives from a man aged 25 to 40 with Graves' hyperthyroidism that later progressed to Graves' ophthalmopathy. The CDR3 region has the DNA TGCGCCAGCAACTTGCAGGGGGCCAATGAGCAGTTCTTC. It specifies CASNLQGANEQFF. Full variable domain (remainder filled in from reference TRBV5-1 and TRBJ2-1): KAGVTQTPRYLIKTRGQQVTLSCSPISGHRSVSWYQQTPGQGLQFLFEYFSETQRNKGNFPGRFSGRQFSNSRSEMNVSTLELGDSALYLCASNLQGANEQFFGPGTRLTVL.